One and the same sample provided the 14 T cell receptor beta chains below, sequenced in a study of beta chain features in type 1 diabetes (dated by TCRdb to 2016 to 2018). Libraries were built with the immunoSEQ multiplex PCR assay. The entire amount of isolated RNA was reverse transcribed using the High Capacity cDNA Reverse Transcription Kit, so the sequenced TCRB transcripts were expressed ones. The source is immuneACCESS, and TCRdb retained only in-frame sequences with V and J called. Part of the clones is not carried over; for the studies checked, unresolved V genes explain less than half of this, and the remainder is unexplained. The sample table lists some 160,000 clones, approximately 8.7% of them with a count of one. The ten most abundant clones make up about 0.7% of the sample. Overall study results and their limits: In all four CD4+ subsets, TCRB CDR3 length was moderately but significantly shorter in type 1 diabetes patients.

Their antigen targets remain unknown. The sample consisted of central memory CD4+ T cells from blood. Source of these receptors: a woman between 25 and 40 years old with type 1 diabetes.

This clone has more than one count but fewer than ten. The chain couples TRBV27 to TRBJ1-1, with D tentatively TRBD1 (6 bases). V lost 7 bases and J lost 4, with 10 bases in between. The CDR3 runs 12 residues. From germline, CDR1 is MNHEY and CDR2 SMNVEV (reference sequence). The CDR3 loop reads CASTGDGTEAFF. The DNA for the CDR3 is TGTGCCAGCACAGGGGATGGCACTGAAGCTTTCTTT.

There are a few counts of this clone. The chain employs TRBV5-1 and TRBJ2-7; 10 bases agree with TRBD2. Per germline, CDR1 SGHRS and CDR2 YFSETQ. V lost 4 bases to trimming and J lost 2 bases; unmatched junction nucleotides: 12. The CDR3 has 17 residues. CDR3 in amino acids: CASSPIIAGGDTYEQYF. DNA of the CDR3: TGCGCCAGCAGCCCCATTATAGCGGGAGGAGATACCTACGAGCAGTACTTC.

The chain couples TRBV7-2 to TRBJ2-4, with no clear D. Per germline, CDR1 SGHTA and CDR2 FQGNSA. The CDR3 covers 13 residues. The V end lost 6 bases, the J end lost 6 bases, and 12 bases lay between the germline ends. The CDR3 loop reads CASSPPPGNIQYF. In DNA form, the CDR3 reads TGTGCCAGCAGTCCTCCACCCGGAAACATTCAGTACTTC.

The rearrangement links TRBV29-1 to TRBJ1-3; D not resolved. V lost 6 bases and J 0 bases, leaving 18 bases between the germline ends. The CDR3 spans 16 residues. Germline lookup yields CDR1 SQVTM and CDR2 ANQGSEA. The CDR3: CSVLSGFPASGNTIYF. For the CDR3, the DNA is TGCAGCGTCCTCTCGGGTTTTCCGGCCTCTGGAAACACCATATATTTT.

This clone was seen a few times. V gene TRBV13 combines with J gene TRBJ2-7; D perhaps matches TRBD1 (5 bases). In germline, CDR1 is PRHDT, CDR2 FYEKMQ (reference sequence). The CDR3 runs 14 residues. Trimming stripped 5 bases from V and 3 bases from J, with 14 bases between. The CDR3 nucleotides read TGTGCCAGCAGCAAAGGGCAGGGAAACTACGAGCAGTACTTC. Translated, it gives CASSKGQGNYEQYF.

CDR3 sequence reads: CASSISPYEQYF. CDR3 bases: TGTGCCAGTAGTATCTCTCCCTACGAGCAGTACTTC. This sequence joins TRBV19 and TRBJ2-7; D is ambiguous. Trimming pared 3 bases from V and 2 bases from J, leaving 5 bases between. Germline-derived CDR1 and CDR2 are LNHDA and SQIVND (reference sequence). CDR3 length equals 12 residues. Combining the CDR3 with reference TRBV19 and TRBJ2-7 gives the whole variable domain DGGITQSPKYLFRKEGQNVTLSCEQNLNHDAMYWYRQDPGQGLRLIYYSQIVNDFQKGDIAEGYSVSREKKESFPLTVTSAQKNPTAFYLCASSISPYEQYFGPGTRLTVT.

This clone was picked up a small number of times. V gene TRBV11-2 combines with J gene TRBJ2-5; 14 bases match TRBD2. The J call may be incorrect, as the DNA end agrees better with TRBJ2-7. Germline V CDR1 and CDR2: SGHAT, FQNNGV. The CDR3 sequence is 18 residues long. CDR3 sequence (DNA): TGTGCCAGCAGCTTACTTAGTAGGGGACTAGCGGGGGCCTACGAGCAGTACTTC. The encoded protein is CASSLLSRGLAGAYEQYF.

This clone turned up a few times. The chain has TRBV27 and TRBJ2-1; 12 positions match TRBD2. With 8 bases clipped from V and 7 bases from J, the junction kept 15 bases outside the gene matches. Per the germline V gene, CDR1 is MNHEY and CDR2 is SMNVEV (reference sequence). This CDR3 has 17 amino acids. The CDR3 DNA reads TGTGCCAGCGTCGGGCTAGCGGGAGGGCCCTTTGGGAATGAGCAGTTCTTC. Its protein product is CASVGLAGGPFGNEQFF.

About this clone: A read error may produce the germline difference seen at one junction end. V gene TRBV10-3 combines with J gene TRBJ2-2; D gene uncertain. The CDR3 has 14 residues. CDR1 is ENHRY and CDR2 is SYGVKD in the germline V gene. In nucleotides, the CDR3 is TGTGCCAGCAGTTACTCGATAGTCACCGGGGAGCTGTTTTTT. Translation gives CASSYSIVTGELFF.

This clone was seen a handful of times. V and J are TRBV5-4 and TRBJ2-3; TRBD2 might be the D (5 bases). The V end lost 4 bases, the J end lost 3 bases, and 9 bases lay between the germline ends. Germline V CDR1 and CDR2: SGHNT, YYREEE (reference sequence). The CDR3 spans 13 residues. The CDR3 sequence: CASSPPGTDTQYF. In DNA, the CDR3 is TGTGCCAGCAGCCCCCCGGGGACAGATACGCAGTATTTT.

The chain joins TRBV29-1 to TRBJ2-7, with D maybe TRBD2 (6 bases). CDR3 length equals 15 residues. The ends were cut back, 3 bases at V and 5 bases at J, with 20 bases in the middle. Germline CDR1 reads SQVTM; CDR2 reads ANQGSEA. CDR3 sequence (DNA): TGCAGCGTTGACTTCGGGAGTCTTAGTCCTGACGAGCAGTACTTC. This gives the protein CSVDFGSLSPDEQYF.

Note on this clone: With a much larger clone just one base away, this may be a read error. The V gene is TRBV9, the J gene TRBJ2-1; a weak D match, TRBD1 (6 bases). The CDR3 runs 15 residues. V was cut by 4 bases and J by 0 bases, with 11 bases left in between. Germline V gene data show CDR1 as SGDLS and CDR2 as YYNGEE. CDR3 protein: CASSPEGDSYNEQFF. For the CDR3, the DNA is TGTGCCAGCAGCCCCGAGGGGGACTCCTACAATGAGCAGTTCTTC.

The J gene is TRBJ2-1, the V gene TRBV19, with 7 bases matching TRBD2. Germline CDR1 reads LNHDA; CDR2 reads SQIVND (reference sequence). There are 17 residues in the CDR3. Losses at the gene ends were 5 bases for V and 4 bases for J; bases not matched to a gene: 14. In DNA form, the CDR3 reads TGTGCCAGTAGTCCCCGTGCTCGGAGCGGGGTATACAATGAGCAGTTCTTC. It yields the protein CASSPRARSGVYNEQFF.

J is TRBJ1-1 and V is TRBV19; weak D call: TRBD1 (6 bases). The germline gives CDR1 LNHDA, CDR2 SQIVND (reference sequence). The CDR3 covers 12 residues. With 7 bases removed from V and 3 bases from J, the gap between germline ends came to 9 bases. The CDR3 nucleotides are TGTGCCAGTATGGGGGCCGACACTGAAGCTTTCTTT. It specifies CASMGADTEAFF.